These 19 T cell receptor beta chains were sequenced from one sample in a study of cytomegalovirus exposure and HLA in healthy donors. PCR involved 60 Vbeta and 13 Jbeta primers. Sequencing was performed with immunoSEQ multiplex PCR; in TCRdb, only in-frame clones are kept and a portion is missing. The data show 75,000 to 90,000 clones, 85% seen once. The sample was PBMCs. These TCRs come from a man in his forties or fifties in good health and CMV-seropositive.

The rearrangement joins TRBV7-3 to TRBJ2-3; TRBD1 matches 7 bases. Per the germline V gene, CDR1 is SGHTA and CDR2 is FQGTGA. The CDR3 extends over 14 amino acids. The J segment lost 2 bases and the V segment lost 5 bases, leaving 4 bases of the junction unmatched. The CDR3 DNA follows: TGTGCCAGCAGCCCGGACAGGTACACAGATACGCAGTATTTT. It yields the protein CASSPDRYTDTQYF.

The chain employs TRBV7-9 and TRBJ2-3, with D maybe TRBD2 (6 bases). CDR3 length equals 14 residues. Germline CDR1 SEHNR, CDR2 FQNEAQ (reference sequence). V lost 5 bases to trimming and J lost 6 bases, with 15 bases between them. The CDR3: CASSPGVAADTQYF. DNA of the CDR3: TGTGCCAGCAGCCCGGGAGTGGCAGCCGATACGCAGTATTTT.

In DNA, the CDR3 is TGCGCCAGCAGCTTGTTGCTGGGCCAAAACTATGGCTACACCTTC. Protein sequence: CASSLLLGQNYGYTF. V usage is TRBV5-1 and J usage is TRBJ1-2; D call uncertain. CDR1 and CDR2 from the germline V gene are SGHRS and YFSETQ. V gave up 1 base and J gave up 2 bases, with 12 bases separating them. CDR3 length: 15 residues. The full variable domain, completed using reference TRBV5-1 and TRBJ1-2, is KAGVTQTPRYLIKTRGQQVTLSCSPISGHRSVSWYQQTPGQGLQFLFEYFSETQRNKGNFPGRFSGRQFSNSRSEMNVSTLELGDSALYLCASSLLLGQNYGYTFGSGTRLTVV.

The V call is TRBV30, the J call TRBJ1-4, with D uncertain. Trimming cost V 2 bases and J 5 bases, with 9 bases left between them. The CDR3 has 13 residues. Germline values: CDR1 GTSNPN, CDR2 SVGIG (reference sequence). The CDR3 spells CAWSHGWNEKLFF. CDR3 coding DNA: TGTGCCTGGAGTCACGGGTGGAATGAAAAACTGTTTTTT.

This chain connects TRBV6-1 to TRBJ2-3, with TRBD1 matching 9 bases. CDR3 length: 16 residues. Germline CDR1 and CDR2: MNHNS and SASEGT. V trimming: 1 base; J trimming: 5 bases; junction bases outside the gene matches: 7. The CDR3, as DNA: TGTGCCAGCAGTGAAGGGGGGACAGGGAAGAGAGATACGCAGTATTTT. Translated: CASSEGGTGKRDTQYF.

This clone was counted a few times. J is TRBJ2-3 and V is TRBV5-1; 11 nucleotides agree with TRBD2. Germline CDR1 is SGHRS and CDR2 is YFSETQ. The length of the CDR3 is 15 residues. V shed 3 bases and J 4 bases; nucleotides not matched to a gene: 4. In DNA form, the CDR3 reads TGCGCCAGCAGCTCGACTAGCGGGGCGGCAGATACGCAGTATTTT. It is translated as CASSSTSGAADTQYF.

The genes are TRBV9 and TRBJ2-1, with D possibly TRBD1 on 6 matching bases. This CDR3 is built from 19 residues. Trimming took off 4 bases at V and 0 bases at J, with 23 bases between the two ends. Germline loops: CDR1 SGDLS, CDR2 YYNGEE. CDR3 loop: CASSQTLLDSRSSYNEQFF. DNA for the CDR3: TGTGCCAGCAGCCAGACCCTACTGGACAGCCGGTCCTCCTACAATGAGCAGTTCTTC. Complete variable domain (other parts from reference TRBV9 and TRBJ2-1): DSGVTQTPKHLITATGQRVTLRCSPRSGDLSVYWYQQSLDQGLQFLIQYYNGEERAKGNILERFSAQQFPDLHSELNLSSLELGDSALYFCASSQTLLDSRSSYNEQFFGPGTRLTVL.

The V and J genes are TRBV6-5 and TRBJ1-1; 8 nucleotides align to TRBD1. Trimming took 6 bases from V and 5 from J; bases not matched to a gene: 5. The CDR3 runs 13 residues. The V gene's germline CDR1 is MNHEY and CDR2 SVGAGI. The CDR3 sequence: CASRDRGGTEAFF. CDR3 bases: TGTGCCAGCAGAGACAGGGGAGGAACTGAAGCTTTCTTT.

This clone was observed a handful of times. This chain links TRBV9 with TRBJ2-1; the D gene is possibly TRBD1 (6 bases). CDR3 length: 15 residues. V dropped 0 bases and J dropped 10 bases, with 17 bases sitting between them. The germline V gene encodes CDR1 SGDLS and CDR2 YYNGEE. The CDR3 nucleotides are TGTGCCAGCAGCGTAGACGGACAGAGGGGTTGGGAGCAGTTCTTC. Protein product: CASSVDGQRGWEQFF.

V usage is TRBV2 and J usage is TRBJ2-2, with TRBD1 identical over 7 bases. The trim removed 3 bases at V and 7 bases at J, leaving 5 bases unmatched. The CDR3 sequence is 14 residues long. Germline values: CDR1 SNHLY, CDR2 FYNNEI. CDR3 bases: TGTGCCAGCAGTGACGACAGGGTCGTCGGGGAGCTGTTTTTT. Translation gives CASSDDRVVGELFF.

This clone was picked up one time. J is TRBJ2-1 and V is TRBV1; no check of the table's D call, TRBD2, against the DNA was made. TRBV1 is a pseudogene. This CDR3 has 18 amino acids. The CDR3 loop is CTSSHYTSAGSSYNEQFF. CDR3 DNA: TGCACCAGCAGCCATTATACTAGCGCTGGGAGCTCCTACAATGAGCAGTTCTTC.

The chain uses TRBV14 and TRBJ1-2; D call uncertain. The V gene lost 0 bases and the J gene lost 1 base, with 18 bases spanning the gap. Per the germline V gene, CDR1 is SGHDN and CDR2 is FVKESK. CDR3 size: 18 residues. This chain's CDR3 is CASSQELGWGGSNYGYTF. CDR3 nucleotides: TGTGCCAGCAGCCAAGAATTGGGGTGGGGAGGGAGTAACTATGGCTACACCTTC.

This sequence joins TRBV30 and TRBJ2-7, with D tentatively TRBD1 (6 bases). CDR3 length: 12 amino acids. CDR1 and CDR2 (germline): GTSNPN, SVGIG (reference sequence). The germline V and J ends were trimmed by 3 bases and 4 bases, with 10 bases remaining between them. In DNA form, the CDR3 reads TGTGCCTGGAGCCCCACAGGGTACGAGCAGTACTTC. Protein product: CAWSPTGYEQYF.

A single count supports this clone. This chain joins TRBV16 and TRBJ1-6; D possibly corresponds to TRBD1 (6 bases). Trimming removed 6 bases at V and 6 bases at J, with 12 bases between. CDR1 is KGHSY, CDR2 FQNENV, per germline. CDR3 size: 14 residues. CDR3 protein: CASSYRDTNSPLHF. The CDR3 DNA follows: TGTGCCAGCAGTTACCGGGACACTAATTCACCCCTCCACTTT.

The J gene is TRBJ2-2, the V gene TRBV9; no clear D. CDR3 size: 13 residues. The germline V and J ends were trimmed by 4 bases and 3 bases, with 7 bases remaining between them. Germline CDR1 SGDLS, CDR2 YYNGEE. The CDR3 is CASSPQYTGELFF. For the CDR3, the DNA is TGTGCCAGCAGCCCACAGTACACCGGGGAGCTGTTTTTT.

The chain carries TRBV7-3 and TRBJ2-7; D may be TRBD2 (5 bases). Looked up from germline, CDR1 is SGHTA and CDR2 is FQGTGA. This CDR3 comprises 15 residues. The V end lost 5 bases, the J end lost 3 bases, and 17 bases lay between the germline ends. Here the CDR3 DNA reads TGTGCCAGCAGCCCAACGGCTAGCCCAGACTACGAGCAGTACTTC. Encoded protein: CASSPTASPDYEQYF. The whole variable domain, filled in from reference TRBV7-3 and TRBJ2-7, reads GAGVSQTPSNKVTEKGKYVELRCDPISGHTALYWYRQSLGQGPEFLIYFQGTGAADDSGLPNDRFFAVRPEGSVSTLKIQRTERGDSAVYLCASSPTASPDYEQYFGPGTRLTVT.

The chain couples TRBV6-6 to TRBJ1-1; D is unclear. Germline V gene lookup returns CDR1 MNHNY and CDR2 SVGAGI (reference sequence). The CDR3 contains 15 residues. Trimming took 5 bases from V and 3 from J, leaving 16 bases between them. CDR3 sequence: CASSPLGGSDTEAFF. The CDR3 DNA sequence: TGTGCCAGCAGTCCCCTGGGAGGGAGCGACACTGAAGCTTTCTTT.

V and J are TRBV6-5 and TRBJ2-7; 8 bases are a match to TRBD2. Germline V gene data show CDR1 as MNHEY and CDR2 as SVGAGI. The V gene end was trimmed by 6 bases and the J gene end by 3 bases; junction bases not matched to a gene: 10. The CDR3 is 15 amino acids. DNA of the CDR3: TGTGCCAGCAGCCTCAGCGGGAGCAAAGGCTACGAGCAGTACTTC. This sequence encodes CASSLSGSKGYEQYF.

The table lists this clone with a few counts. The sample holds other DNA sequences that translate to the same CDR3. The chain uses TRBV2 and TRBJ1-1; the D gene is possibly TRBD1 (6 bases). The CDR3 is made up of 12 amino acids. CDR1 and CDR2 from the germline V gene are SNHLY and FYNNEI. Trimming pared 6 bases from V and 5 bases from J, leaving 10 bases between. As DNA, the CDR3 is TGTGCCAGCAGCGATGACAGGACTGAAGCTTTCTTT. It encodes CASSDDRTEAFF. Using reference TRBV2 and TRBJ1-1 for the parts outside the CDR3, the full variable domain is EPEVTQTPSHQVTQMGQEVILRCVPISNHLYFYWYRQILGQKVEFLVSFYNNEISEKSEIFDDQFSVERPDGSNFTLKIRSTKLEDSAMYFCASSDDRTEAFFGQGTRLTVV.